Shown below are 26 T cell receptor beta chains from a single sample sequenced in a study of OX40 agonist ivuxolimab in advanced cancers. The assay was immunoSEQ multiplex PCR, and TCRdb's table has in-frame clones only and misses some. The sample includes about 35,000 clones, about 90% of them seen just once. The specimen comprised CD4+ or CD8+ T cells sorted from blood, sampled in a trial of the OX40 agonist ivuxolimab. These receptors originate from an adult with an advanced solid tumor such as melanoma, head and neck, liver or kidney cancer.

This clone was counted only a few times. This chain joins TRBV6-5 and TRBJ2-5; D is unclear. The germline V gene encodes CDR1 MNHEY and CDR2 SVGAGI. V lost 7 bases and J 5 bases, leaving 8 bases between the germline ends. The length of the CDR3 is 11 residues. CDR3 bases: TGTGCCAGCACCTTGGGGGAGACCCAGTACTTC. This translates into CASTLGETQYF.

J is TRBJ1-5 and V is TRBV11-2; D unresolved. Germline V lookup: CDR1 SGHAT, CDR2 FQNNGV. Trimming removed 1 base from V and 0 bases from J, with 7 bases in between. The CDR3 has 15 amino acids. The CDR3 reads CASSLAGGSNQPQHF. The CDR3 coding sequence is TGTGCCAGCAGCTTAGCCGGTGGTAGCAATCAGCCCCAGCATTTT.

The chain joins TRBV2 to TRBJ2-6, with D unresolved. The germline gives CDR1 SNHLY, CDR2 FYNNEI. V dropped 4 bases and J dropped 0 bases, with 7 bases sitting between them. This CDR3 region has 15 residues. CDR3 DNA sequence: TGTGCCAGCAGTGGTTTCCGCTCTGGGGCCAACGTCCTGACTTTC. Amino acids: CASSGFRSGANVLTF.

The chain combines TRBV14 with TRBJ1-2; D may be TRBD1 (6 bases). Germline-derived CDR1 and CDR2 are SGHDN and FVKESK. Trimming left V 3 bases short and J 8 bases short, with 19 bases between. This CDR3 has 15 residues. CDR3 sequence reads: CASSHFFGGSRGYTF. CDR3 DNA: TGTGCCAGCAGCCATTTCTTCGGGGGCAGTAGGGGCTACACCTTC.

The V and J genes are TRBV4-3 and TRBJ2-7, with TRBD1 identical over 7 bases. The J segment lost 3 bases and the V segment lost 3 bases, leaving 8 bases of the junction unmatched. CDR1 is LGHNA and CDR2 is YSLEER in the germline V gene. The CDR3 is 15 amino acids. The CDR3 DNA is TGCGCCAGCAGCCAGGGACAGAGATTCGTCTACGAGCAGTACTTC. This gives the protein CASSQGQRFVYEQYF.

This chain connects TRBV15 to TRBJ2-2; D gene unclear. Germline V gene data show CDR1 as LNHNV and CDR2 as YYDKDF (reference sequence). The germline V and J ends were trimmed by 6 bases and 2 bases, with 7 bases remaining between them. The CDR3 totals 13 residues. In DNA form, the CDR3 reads TGTGCCACCAGTCTAAGCAACACCGGGGAGCTGTTTTTT. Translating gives CATSLSNTGELFF.

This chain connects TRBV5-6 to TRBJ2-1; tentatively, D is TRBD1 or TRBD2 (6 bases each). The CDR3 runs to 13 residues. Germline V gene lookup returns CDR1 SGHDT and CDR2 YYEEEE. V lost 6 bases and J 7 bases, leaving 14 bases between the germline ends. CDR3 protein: CASTLGGGNEQFF. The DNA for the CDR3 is TGTGCCAGCACCCTTGGAGGGGGGAATGAGCAGTTCTTC.

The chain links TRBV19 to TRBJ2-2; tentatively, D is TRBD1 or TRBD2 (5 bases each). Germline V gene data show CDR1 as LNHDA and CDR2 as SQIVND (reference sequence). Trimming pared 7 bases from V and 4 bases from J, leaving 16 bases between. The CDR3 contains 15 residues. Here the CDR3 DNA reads TGTGCCAGTACCCACGGGACCTATGGCACCGGGGAGCTGTTTTTT. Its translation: CASTHGTYGTGELFF.

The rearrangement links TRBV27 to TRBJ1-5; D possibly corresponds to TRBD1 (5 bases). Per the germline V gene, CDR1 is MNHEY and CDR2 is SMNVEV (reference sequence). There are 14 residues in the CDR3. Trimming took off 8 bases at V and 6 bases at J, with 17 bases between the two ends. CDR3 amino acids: CASAWTKVPQPQHF. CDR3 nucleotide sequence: TGTGCCAGCGCCTGGACAAAAGTTCCTCAGCCCCAGCATTTT.

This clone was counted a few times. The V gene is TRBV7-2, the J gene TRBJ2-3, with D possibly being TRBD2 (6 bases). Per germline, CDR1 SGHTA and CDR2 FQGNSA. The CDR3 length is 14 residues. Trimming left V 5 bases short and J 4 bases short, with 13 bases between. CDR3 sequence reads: CASSPGTGSDTQYF. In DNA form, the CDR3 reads TGTGCCAGCAGCCCCGGGACTGGGTCAGATACGCAGTATTTT.

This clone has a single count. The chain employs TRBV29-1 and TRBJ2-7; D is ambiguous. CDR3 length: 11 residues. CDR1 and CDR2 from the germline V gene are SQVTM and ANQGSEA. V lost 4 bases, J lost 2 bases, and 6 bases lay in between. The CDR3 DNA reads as TGCAGCGTTGGACACGCCTACGAGCAGTACTTC. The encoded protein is CSVGHAYEQYF.

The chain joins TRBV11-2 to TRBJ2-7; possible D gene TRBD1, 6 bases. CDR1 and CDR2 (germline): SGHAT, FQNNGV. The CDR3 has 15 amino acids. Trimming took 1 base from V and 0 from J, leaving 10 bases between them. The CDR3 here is CASSLGLDSSYEQYF. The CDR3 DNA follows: TGTGCCAGCAGCTTAGGACTGGACAGCTCCTACGAGCAGTACTTC.

The CDR3 sequence: CASRQGEWGYTF. The CDR3 nucleotides read TGTGCTTCCAGACAGGGCGAATGGGGCTACACCTTC. The chain recombines TRBV30 with TRBJ1-2; 7 bases are shared with TRBD1. CDR1 and CDR2 (germline): GTSNPN, SVGIG (reference sequence). This CDR3 has 12 residues.

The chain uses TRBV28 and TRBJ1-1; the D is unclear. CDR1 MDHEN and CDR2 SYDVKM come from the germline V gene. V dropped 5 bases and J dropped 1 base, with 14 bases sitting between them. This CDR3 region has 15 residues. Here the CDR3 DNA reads TGTGCCAGCAGTCCTCGAGGCAGACCGAACACTGAAGCTTTCTTT. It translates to CASSPRGRPNTEAFF.

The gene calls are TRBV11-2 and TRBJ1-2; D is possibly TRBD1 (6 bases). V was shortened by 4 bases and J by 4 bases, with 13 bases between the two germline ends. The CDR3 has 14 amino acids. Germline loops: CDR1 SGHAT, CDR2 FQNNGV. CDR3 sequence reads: CASSYGGPGYGYTF. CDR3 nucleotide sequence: TGTGCCAGCAGCTACGGGGGGCCGGGCTATGGCTACACCTTC.

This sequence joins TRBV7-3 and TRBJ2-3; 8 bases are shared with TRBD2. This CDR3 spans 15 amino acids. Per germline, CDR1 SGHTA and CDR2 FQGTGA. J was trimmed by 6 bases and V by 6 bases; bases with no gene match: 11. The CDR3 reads CASSLSGSFSDTQYF. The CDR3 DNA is TGTGCCAGCAGTCTCAGCGGGAGTTTCTCCGATACGCAGTATTTT.

The CDR3 coding sequence is TGTGCCAGCAGTGTCCGGGACAGGGGGCCCGGTGAGCAGTTCTTC. The encoded protein is CASSVRDRGPGEQFF. This rearrangement joins TRBV27 to TRBJ2-1; 12 bases line up with TRBD1. The ends lost 5 bases at V and 9 bases at J; junction bases unmatched: 8. In germline, CDR1 is MNHEY, CDR2 SMNVEV (reference sequence). The CDR3 spans 15 residues.

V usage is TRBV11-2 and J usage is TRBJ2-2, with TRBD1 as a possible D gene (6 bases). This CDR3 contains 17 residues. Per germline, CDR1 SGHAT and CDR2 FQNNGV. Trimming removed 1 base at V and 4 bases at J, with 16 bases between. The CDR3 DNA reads TGTGCCAGCAGCTTAGCCAATACAGGGTTTAGCACCGGGGAGCTGTTTTTT. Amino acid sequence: CASSLANTGFSTGELFF.

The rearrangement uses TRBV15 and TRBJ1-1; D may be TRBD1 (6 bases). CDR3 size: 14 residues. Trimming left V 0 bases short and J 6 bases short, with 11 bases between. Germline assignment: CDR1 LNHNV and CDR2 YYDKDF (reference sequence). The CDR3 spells CATSRDGGRAEAFF. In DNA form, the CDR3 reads TGTGCCACCAGCAGAGATGGGGGGCGTGCTGAAGCTTTCTTT.

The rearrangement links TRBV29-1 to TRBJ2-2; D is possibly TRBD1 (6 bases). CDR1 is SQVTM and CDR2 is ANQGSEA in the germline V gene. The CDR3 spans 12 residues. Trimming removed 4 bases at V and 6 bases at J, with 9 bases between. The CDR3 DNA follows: TGCAGCGTTGGTGCAGGGGCCGGGGAGCTGTTTTTT. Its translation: CSVGAGAGELFF.

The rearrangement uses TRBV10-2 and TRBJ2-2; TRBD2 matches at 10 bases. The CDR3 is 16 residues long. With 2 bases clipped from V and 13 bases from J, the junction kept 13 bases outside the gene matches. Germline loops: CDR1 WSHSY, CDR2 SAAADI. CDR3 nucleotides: TGCGCCAGCAGTGAGGAGGGACTAGCGCCTCCCGGGCGGCTGTTTTTT. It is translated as CASSEEGLAPPGRLFF.

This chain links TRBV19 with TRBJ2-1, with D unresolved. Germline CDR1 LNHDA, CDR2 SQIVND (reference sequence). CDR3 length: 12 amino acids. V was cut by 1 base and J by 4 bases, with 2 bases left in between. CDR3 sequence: CASSIGYNEQFF. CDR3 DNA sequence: TGTGCCAGTAGTATAGGGTACAATGAGCAGTTCTTC.

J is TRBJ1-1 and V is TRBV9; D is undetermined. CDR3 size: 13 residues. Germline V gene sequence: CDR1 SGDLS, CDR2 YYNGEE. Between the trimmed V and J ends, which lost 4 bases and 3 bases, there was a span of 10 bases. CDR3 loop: CASSPSLYTEAFF. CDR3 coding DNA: TGTGCCAGCAGCCCTTCCCTGTACACTGAAGCTTTCTTT.

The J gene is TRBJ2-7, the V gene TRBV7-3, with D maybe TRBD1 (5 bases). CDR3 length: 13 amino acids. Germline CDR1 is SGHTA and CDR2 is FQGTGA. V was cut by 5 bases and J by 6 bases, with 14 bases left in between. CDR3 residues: CASSPINRCEQYF. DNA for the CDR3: TGTGCCAGCAGCCCCATAAACAGGTGCGAGCAGTACTTC.

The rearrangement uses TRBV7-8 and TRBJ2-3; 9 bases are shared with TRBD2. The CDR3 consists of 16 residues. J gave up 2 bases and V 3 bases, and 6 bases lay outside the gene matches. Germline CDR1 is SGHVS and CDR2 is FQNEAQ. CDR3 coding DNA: TGTGCCAGCAGCTTCTCGTTAGCGGGAGCCACAGATACGCAGTATTTT. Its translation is CASSFSLAGATDTQYF.

Here the CDR3 reads CASSSLKATGEGQETQYF. CDR3 in DNA: TGTGCCAGCAGCTCCCTGAAGGCGACAGGGGAAGGTCAAGAGACCCAGTACTTC. The chain couples TRBV5-4 to TRBJ2-5, with 8 positions matching TRBD1. J lost 2 bases, V lost 3 bases, and 15 bases had no gene match. Germline V gene data show CDR1 as SGHNT and CDR2 as YYREEE (reference sequence). The CDR3 spans 18 residues.